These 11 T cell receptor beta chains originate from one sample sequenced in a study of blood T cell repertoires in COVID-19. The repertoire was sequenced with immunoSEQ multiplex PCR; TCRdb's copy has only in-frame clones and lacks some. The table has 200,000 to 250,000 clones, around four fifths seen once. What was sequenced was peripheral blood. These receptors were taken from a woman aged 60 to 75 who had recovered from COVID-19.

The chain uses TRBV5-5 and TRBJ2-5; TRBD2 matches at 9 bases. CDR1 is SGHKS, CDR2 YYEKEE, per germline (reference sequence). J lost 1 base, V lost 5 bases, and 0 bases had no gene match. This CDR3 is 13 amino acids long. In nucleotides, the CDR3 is TGTGCCAGCAGGACTAGCGGCCAAGAGACCCAGTACTTC. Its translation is CASRTSGQETQYF.

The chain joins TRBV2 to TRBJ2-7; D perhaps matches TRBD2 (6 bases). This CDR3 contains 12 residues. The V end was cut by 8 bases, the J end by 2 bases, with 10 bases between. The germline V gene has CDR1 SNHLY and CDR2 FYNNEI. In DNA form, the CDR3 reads TGTGCCAGCCGCGGGGAAACCTACGAGCAGTACTTC. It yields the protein CASRGETYEQYF. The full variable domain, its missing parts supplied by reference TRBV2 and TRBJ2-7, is EPEVTQTPSHQVTQMGQEVILRCVPISNHLYFYWYRQILGQKVEFLVSFYNNEISEKSEIFDDQFSVERPDGSNFTLKIRSTKLEDSAMYFCASRGETYEQYFGPGTRLTVT.

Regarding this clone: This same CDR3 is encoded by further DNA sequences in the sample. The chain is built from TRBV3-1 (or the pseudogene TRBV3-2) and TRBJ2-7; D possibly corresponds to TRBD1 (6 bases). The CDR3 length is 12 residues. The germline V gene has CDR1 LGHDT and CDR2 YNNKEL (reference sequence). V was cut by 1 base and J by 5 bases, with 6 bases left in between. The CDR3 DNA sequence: TGTGCCAGCAGCCAAGGGGGGCACGAGCAGTACTTC. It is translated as CASSQGGHEQYF.

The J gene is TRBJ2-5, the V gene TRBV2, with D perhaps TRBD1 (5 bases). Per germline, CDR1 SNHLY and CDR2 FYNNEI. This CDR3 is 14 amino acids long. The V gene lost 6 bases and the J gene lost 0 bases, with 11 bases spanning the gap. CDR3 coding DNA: TGTGCCAGCAGACCGACAGTGTACCAAGAGACCCAGTACTTC. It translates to CASRPTVYQETQYF.

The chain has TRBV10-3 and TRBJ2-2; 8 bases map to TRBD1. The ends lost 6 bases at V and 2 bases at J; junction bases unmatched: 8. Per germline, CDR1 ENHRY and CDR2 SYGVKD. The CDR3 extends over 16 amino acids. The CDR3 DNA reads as TGTGCCATCAGGGCAGGGGGCGCCTTAAACACCGGGGAGCTGTTTTTT. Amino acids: CAIRAGGALNTGELFF.

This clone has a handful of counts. Here the CDR3 reads CASSVQGSGNTIYF. CDR3 bases: TGTGCCAGCAGCGTACAGGGATCTGGAAACACCATATATTTT. This chain links TRBV9 with TRBJ1-3, with D possibly matching TRBD1 (5 bases). The V end lost 1 base, the J end lost 1 base, and 6 bases lay between the germline ends. The CDR3 length is 14 residues. Germline values: CDR1 SGDLS, CDR2 YYNGEE.

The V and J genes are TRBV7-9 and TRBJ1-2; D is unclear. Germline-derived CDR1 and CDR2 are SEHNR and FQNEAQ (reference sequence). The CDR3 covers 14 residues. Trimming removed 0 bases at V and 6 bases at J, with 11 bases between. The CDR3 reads CASSLALGRDGYTF. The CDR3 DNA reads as TGTGCCAGCAGCTTAGCATTGGGGAGGGATGGCTACACCTTC.

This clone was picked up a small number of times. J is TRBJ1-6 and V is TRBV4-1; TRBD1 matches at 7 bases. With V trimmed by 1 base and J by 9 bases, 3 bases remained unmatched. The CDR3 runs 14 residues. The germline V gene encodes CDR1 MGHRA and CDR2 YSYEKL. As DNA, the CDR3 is TGCGCCAGCAGCCAAGGGCAGGGGGTTTCACCCCTCCACTTT. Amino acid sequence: CASSQGQGVSPLHF.

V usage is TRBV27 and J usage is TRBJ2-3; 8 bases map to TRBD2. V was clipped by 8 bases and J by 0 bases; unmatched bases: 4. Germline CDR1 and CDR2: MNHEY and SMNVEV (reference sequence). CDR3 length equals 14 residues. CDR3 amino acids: CASGLAASTDTQYF. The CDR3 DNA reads TGTGCCAGCGGACTAGCAGCTAGCACAGATACGCAGTATTTT.

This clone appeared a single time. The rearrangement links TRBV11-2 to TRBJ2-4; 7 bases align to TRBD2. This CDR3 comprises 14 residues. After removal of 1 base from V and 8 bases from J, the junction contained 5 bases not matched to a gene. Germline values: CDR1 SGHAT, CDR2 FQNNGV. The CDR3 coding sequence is TGTGCCAGCAGCTTAGGGACGGCGGGGGACATTCAGTACTTC. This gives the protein CASSLGTAGDIQYF.

CDR3: CASSQSAHQANEKLFF. DNA for the CDR3: TGCGCCAGCAGTCAATCGGCACATCAGGCTAATGAAAAACTGTTTTTT. The V and J genes are TRBV23-1 and TRBJ1-4; D gene unclear. TRBV23-1 counts as an open reading frame of uncertain function. This CDR3 is 16 amino acids long. Trimming pared 0 bases from V and 3 bases from J, leaving 11 bases between.